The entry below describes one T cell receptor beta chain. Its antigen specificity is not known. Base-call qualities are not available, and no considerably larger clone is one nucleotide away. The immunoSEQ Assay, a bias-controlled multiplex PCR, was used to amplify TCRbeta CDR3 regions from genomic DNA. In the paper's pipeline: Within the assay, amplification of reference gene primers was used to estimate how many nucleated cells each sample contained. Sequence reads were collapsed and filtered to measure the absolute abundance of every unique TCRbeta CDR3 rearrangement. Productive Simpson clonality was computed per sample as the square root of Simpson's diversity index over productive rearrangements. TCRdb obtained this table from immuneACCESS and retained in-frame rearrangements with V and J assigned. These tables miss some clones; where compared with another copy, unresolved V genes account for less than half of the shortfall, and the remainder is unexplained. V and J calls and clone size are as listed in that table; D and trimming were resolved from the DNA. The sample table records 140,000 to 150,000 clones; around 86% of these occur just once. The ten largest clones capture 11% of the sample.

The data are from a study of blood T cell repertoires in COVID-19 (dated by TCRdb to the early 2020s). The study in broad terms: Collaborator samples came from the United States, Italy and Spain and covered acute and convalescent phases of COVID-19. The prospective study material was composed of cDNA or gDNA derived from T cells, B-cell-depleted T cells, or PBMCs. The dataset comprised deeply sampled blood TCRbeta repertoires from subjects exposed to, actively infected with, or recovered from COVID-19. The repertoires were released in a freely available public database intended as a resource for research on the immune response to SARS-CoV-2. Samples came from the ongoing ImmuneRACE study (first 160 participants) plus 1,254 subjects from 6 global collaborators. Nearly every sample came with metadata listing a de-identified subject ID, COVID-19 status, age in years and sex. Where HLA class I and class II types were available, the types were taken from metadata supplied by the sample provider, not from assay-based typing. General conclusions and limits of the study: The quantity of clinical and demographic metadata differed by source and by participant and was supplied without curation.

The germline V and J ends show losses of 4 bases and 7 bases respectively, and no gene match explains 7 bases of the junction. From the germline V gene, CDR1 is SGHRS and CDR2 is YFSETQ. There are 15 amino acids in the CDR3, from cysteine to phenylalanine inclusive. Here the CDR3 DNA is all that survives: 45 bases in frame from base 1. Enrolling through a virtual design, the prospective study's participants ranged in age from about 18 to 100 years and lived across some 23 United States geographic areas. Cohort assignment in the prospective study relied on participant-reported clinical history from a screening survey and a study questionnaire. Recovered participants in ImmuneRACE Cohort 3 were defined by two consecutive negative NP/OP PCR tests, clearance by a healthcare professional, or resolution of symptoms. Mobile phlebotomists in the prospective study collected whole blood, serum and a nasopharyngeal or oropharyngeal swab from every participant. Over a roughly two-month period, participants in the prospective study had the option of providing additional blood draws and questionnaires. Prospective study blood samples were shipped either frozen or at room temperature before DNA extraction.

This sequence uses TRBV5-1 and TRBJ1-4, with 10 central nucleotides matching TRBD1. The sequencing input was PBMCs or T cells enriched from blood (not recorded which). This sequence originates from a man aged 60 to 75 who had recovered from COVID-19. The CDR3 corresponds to CASSDSGTGVEKLFF. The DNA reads TGCGCCAGCAGCGATTCCGGGACAGGGGTTGAAAAACTGTTTTTT.